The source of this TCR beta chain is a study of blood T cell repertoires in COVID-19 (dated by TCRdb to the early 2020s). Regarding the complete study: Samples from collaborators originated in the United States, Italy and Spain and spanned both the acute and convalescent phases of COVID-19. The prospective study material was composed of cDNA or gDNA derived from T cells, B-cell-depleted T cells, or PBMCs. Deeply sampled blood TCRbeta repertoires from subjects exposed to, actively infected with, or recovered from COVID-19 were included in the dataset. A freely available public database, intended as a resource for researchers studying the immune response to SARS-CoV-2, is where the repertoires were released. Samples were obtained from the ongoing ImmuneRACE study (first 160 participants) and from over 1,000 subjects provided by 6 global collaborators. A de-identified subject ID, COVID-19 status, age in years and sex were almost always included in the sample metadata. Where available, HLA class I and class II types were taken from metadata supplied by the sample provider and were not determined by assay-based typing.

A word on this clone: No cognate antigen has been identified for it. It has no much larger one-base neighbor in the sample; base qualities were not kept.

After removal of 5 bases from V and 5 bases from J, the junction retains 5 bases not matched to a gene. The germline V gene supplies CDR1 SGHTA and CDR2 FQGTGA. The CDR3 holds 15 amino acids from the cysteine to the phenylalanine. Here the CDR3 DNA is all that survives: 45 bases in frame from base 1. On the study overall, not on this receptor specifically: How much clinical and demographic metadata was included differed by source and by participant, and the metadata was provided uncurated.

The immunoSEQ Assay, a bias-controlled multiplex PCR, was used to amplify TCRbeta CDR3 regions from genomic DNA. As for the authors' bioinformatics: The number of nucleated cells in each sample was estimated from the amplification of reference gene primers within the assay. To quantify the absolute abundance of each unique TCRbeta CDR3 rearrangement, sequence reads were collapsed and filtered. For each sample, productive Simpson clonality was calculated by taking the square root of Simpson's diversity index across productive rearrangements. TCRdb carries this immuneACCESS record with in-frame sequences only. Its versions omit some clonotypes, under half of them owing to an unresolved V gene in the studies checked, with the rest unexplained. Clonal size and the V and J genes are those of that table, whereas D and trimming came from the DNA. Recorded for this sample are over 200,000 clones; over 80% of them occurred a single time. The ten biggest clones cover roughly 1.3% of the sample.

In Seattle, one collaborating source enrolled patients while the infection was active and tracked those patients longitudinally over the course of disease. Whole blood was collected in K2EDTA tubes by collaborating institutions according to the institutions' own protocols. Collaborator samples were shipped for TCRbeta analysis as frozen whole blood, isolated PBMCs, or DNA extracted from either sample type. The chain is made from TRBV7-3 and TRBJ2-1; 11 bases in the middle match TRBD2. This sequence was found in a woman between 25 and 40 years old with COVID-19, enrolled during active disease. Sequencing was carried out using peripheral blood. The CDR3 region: CASSRGTSGNNEQFF. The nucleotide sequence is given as TGTGCCAGCAGCCGGGGGACTAGCGGCAACAATGAGCAGTTCTTC.